This T cell receptor (beta chain) came from a study of CD8+CD57+ T cells in acquired aplastic anemia. Study as a whole: Each DNA sample taken from sorted CD4+ and CD8+ cells came to about 3 ug on average. Regarding the study as a whole: About 30 CD8+ CDR3 sequences occurred in both the patients and the controls. Statistical testing detected no significant gap in CD8+ Simpson's diversity between patients and controls.

In patients chosen for sequencing, flow cytometry had shown CD8+CD57+ cell expansion. Severe acquired aplastic anemia was present in all patients. Profiles of TCR beta VDJ and CDR3 were generated from a genomic DNA template. Via MiXCR, TCRdb re-called the reads, giving one row per CDR3 protein. The sample has fewer than 200,000 distinct CDR3 sequences, roughly 50% seen once; the top ten hold under 2%. The germline V and J ends were trimmed by 6 bases and 0 bases, with 15 bases remaining between them. CDR3 length equals 17 residues. CDR1 is SGHAT, CDR2 FQDESV, per germline (reference sequence). Note on this clonotype: As yet, its antigen is unknown.

The source material was sorted CD4+, CD8+, or CD8+CD57+ T cells (not recorded which) from PBMCs. The rearrangement uses TRBV11-1 and TRBJ1-6; perhaps TRBD1 as D (6 bases). This receptor was obtained from a human donor with aplastic anemia. The CDR3 coding sequence is TGTGCCAGCAGACAGGTCACAGGGAGCTCCTATAATTCACCCCTCCACTTT. Translated, it gives CASRQVTGSSYNSPLHF. Supplemented by reference TRBV11-1 and TRBJ1-6, the full variable domain reads EAEVAQSPRYKITEKSQAVAFWCDPISGHATLYWYRQILGQGPELLVQFQDESVVDDSQLPKDRFSAERLKGVDSTLKIQPAELGDSAMYLCASRQVTGSSYNSPLHFGNGTRLTVT.